The 10 T cell receptor beta chains below all came from one sample that was sequenced in a study of T cell changes during pregnancy in multiple sclerosis. Clones were read by immunoSEQ multiplex PCR, and TCRdb kept only the in-frame ones, dropping some. The profile shows about 59,000 clones, 93% of them singletons. This sample comprised CD8+ T cells from peripheral blood mononuclear cells, obtained in the third trimester of pregnancy. Every receptor here comes from a female donor with multiple sclerosis, enrolled in a pregnancy study.

The chain links TRBV30 to TRBJ1-1, with a weak D call TRBD1 (5 bases). V shed 4 bases and J shed 6 bases, with 18 bases lying between them. The CDR3 is made up of 14 amino acids. CDR1 GTSNPN and CDR2 SVGIG come from the germline V gene (reference sequence). CDR3 loop: CAWTYDPRGAEAFF. DNA of the CDR3: TGTGCCTGGACTTACGACCCTCGGGGGGCTGAAGCTTTCTTT.

The chain recombines TRBV15 with TRBJ1-3; no definite D call. The V gene's germline CDR1 is LNHNV and CDR2 YYDKDF (reference sequence). Trimming stripped 0 bases from V and 0 bases from J, with 6 bases between. There are 15 residues in the CDR3. The CDR3 loop reads CATSRDLNSGNTIYF. The CDR3 DNA follows: TGTGCCACCAGCAGAGATTTAAACTCTGGAAACACCATATATTTT.

V is TRBV7-3 and J is TRBJ2-1; 8 bases are shared with TRBD1. Germline CDR1 is SGHTA and CDR2 is FQGTGA. Trimming took 3 bases from V and 5 from J; bases not matched to a gene: 6. The CDR3 extends over 15 amino acids. This chain's CDR3 is CASSFSGGADNEQFF. DNA for the CDR3: TGTGCCAGCAGCTTTTCAGGGGGCGCAGACAATGAGCAGTTCTTC.

The V gene is TRBV27, the J gene TRBJ2-2, with 8 bases identical to TRBD1. This CDR3 region has 18 residues. Germline V CDR1 and CDR2: MNHEY, SMNVEV (reference sequence). J lost 8 bases, V lost 2 bases, and 16 bases had no gene match. CDR3 region: CASSLAPFRTGHEGELFF. CDR3 DNA: TGTGCCAGCAGTTTAGCCCCCTTTAGGACAGGGCATGAGGGGGAGCTGTTTTTT.

The gene calls are TRBV13 and TRBJ2-3; 13 nucleotides line up with TRBD2. Germline V gene lookup returns CDR1 PRHDT and CDR2 FYEKMQ (reference sequence). V gave up 4 bases and J gave up 7 bases; unmatched junction bases: 5. CDR3 size: 15 residues. The CDR3 DNA follows: TGTGCCAGCAGCTCCGGGACTAGCGGGATATATACGCAGTATTTT. Its protein product is CASSSGTSGIYTQYF.

The chain recombines TRBV29-1 with TRBJ2-1, with D maybe TRBD2 (6 bases). Trimming removed 6 bases from V and 0 bases from J, with 12 bases in between. CDR3 length: 14 residues. Germline lookup yields CDR1 SQVTM and CDR2 ANQGSEA. The CDR3 is CSVTTGSSYNEQFF. CDR3 nucleotide sequence: TGCAGCGTAACTACCGGGAGCTCCTACAATGAGCAGTTCTTC.

The chain has TRBV27 and TRBJ1-1, with 12 nucleotides matching TRBD1. The CDR3 totals 14 residues. Germline trimming cut 4 bases from V and 8 bases from J; bases unmatched to any gene: 5. Germline lookup yields CDR1 MNHEY and CDR2 SMNVEV (reference sequence). Here the CDR3 reads CASSSGQGAGEAFF. For the CDR3, the DNA is TGTGCCAGCAGTTCGGGACAGGGGGCTGGGGAAGCTTTCTTT.

The CDR3, as DNA: TGTGCCAGCAGAGCGGGGACCTACGAGCAGTACTTC. Protein sequence: CASRAGTYEQYF. The V and J genes are TRBV7-9 and TRBJ2-7; TRBD2 agrees at 7 bases. V dropped 6 bases and J dropped 2; count of bases not matched to a gene: 1. CDR3 size: 12 residues. The germline V gene has CDR1 SEHNR and CDR2 FQNEAQ (reference sequence).

CDR3 protein: CATYSGVATNEKLFF. The CDR3 region has the DNA TGTGCCACCTACAGTGGCGTTGCAACTAATGAAAAACTGTTTTTT. J is TRBJ1-4 and V is TRBV5-5; the D is unclear. This CDR3 has 15 residues. Germline-derived CDR1 and CDR2 are SGHKS and YYEKEE (reference sequence). Between the trimmed V and J ends, which lost 9 bases and 0 bases, there was a span of 15 bases.

The chain is built from TRBV19 and TRBJ2-1; the match to TRBD2 covers 12 bases. This CDR3 spans 15 amino acids. The J segment lost 7 bases and the V segment lost 5 bases, leaving 6 bases of the junction unmatched. Germline V gene data show CDR1 as LNHDA and CDR2 as SQIVND (reference sequence). The CDR3 spells CASSPLAGGRNEQFF. The CDR3 DNA reads as TGTGCCAGTAGTCCACTAGCGGGAGGAAGAAATGAGCAGTTCTTC.